Listed below are T cell receptor beta chains from one sample, sequenced in a study of blood T cells in healthy people across ages. Using its own MiXCR run on the 5' RACE reads, TCRdb lists one record per CDR3 protein. The table records about 1,800,000 distinct CDR3 sequences, 28% of them present only once. The sample was blood. The receptors come from a woman younger than 45 in good health. Each CDR3 is given with its conserved first and last residue. D genes are given only for firm matches. Only part of the rows carry a size: once, few, many, or a class if the clone is expanded.

TGTGCCAGCAGCTTCGGACAGGGGGCCCCCAGTGAAGCTTTCTTT	CASSFGQGAPSEAFF	TRBJ1-1	TRBD1	few	TRBV7-6
TGCAGCGCCGAGGACGGAAACGCCTACGAGCAGTACTTC	CSAEDGNAYEQYF	TRBJ2-7	.	many	TRBV29-1
TGTGCCACCAGCAGGGGGACAGACCCCGGTACTGAAGCTTTCTTT	CATSRGTDPGTEAFF	TRBJ1-1	TRBD1	once	TRBV15
TGTGCCAGTAGTGTTTCCGGGACCAAATACGAGCAGTACTTC	CASSVSGTKYEQYF	TRBJ2-7	.	many	TRBV19
TGCAGCGTTGCAATAAGTGGGGGACCCTACAATGAGCAGTTCTTC	CSVAISGGPYNEQFF	TRBJ2-1	.	few	TRBV29-1
TGTGCCATCGGGTCAAGGGTAGGCGGGGAGCACAATGTGCAGTTCTTC	CAIGSRVGGEHNVQFF	TRBJ2-1	.	.	TRBV10-3
TGTGCCAGCAGCCCCCTGGGCGGGGTTTATGAGCAGTTCTTC	CASSPLGGVYEQFF	TRBJ2-1	.	many	TRBV3-1
TGTGCCAGCAGTGAAGGAGGTCTAGCCAATGAGCAGTTCTTC	CASSEGGLANEQFF	TRBJ2-1	.	.	TRBV2
TGTGCCAGCACTACAGGGCGTAGGGGCGAGCAGTACTTC	CASTTGRRGEQYF	TRBJ2-7	.	few	TRBV6-6
TGTGCCAGCAGCCAAGAAGGTCGGGCCTATGGCTACACCTTC	CASSQEGRAYGYTF	TRBJ1-2	.	many	TRBV4-2
TGCGCCAGCAGCCGGGGATGGGAAGCTAATGAGCAGTTCTTC	CASSRGWEANEQFF	TRBJ2-1	.	.	TRBV4-3
TGTGCCAGCAGCTTAGTAGGGGCTTTCGGGGAGACCCAGTACTTC	CASSLVGAFGETQYF	TRBJ2-5	.	many	TRBV7-9
TGTGCCAGCAGCTTAGGGCAGAAGAAGACGCAGTATTTT	CASSLGQKKTQYF	TRBJ2-3	.	few	TRBV7-6
TGTGCCAGCAGCTCTCGACAGGGATTTGGCACAGATACGCAGTATTTT	CASSSRQGFGTDTQYF	TRBJ2-3	TRBD1	.	TRBV7-3
TGTGCCAGCAGCTCCCTTGGACTAGCGTCATCCAATGAGCAGTTCTTC	CASSSLGLASSNEQFF	TRBJ2-1	TRBD2	many	TRBV7-7
TGCAGTGCTAGAGATCCCGAGAGGAACACTGAAGCTTTCTTT	CSARDPERNTEAFF	TRBJ1-1	.	.	TRBV20-1
TGCGCCAGCAGCTTCGGAGGAGGGGAGGTGGAAAAACTGTTTTTT	CASSFGGGEVEKLFF	TRBJ1-4	.	.	TRBV5-1
TGTGCCAGCATTACAAGGGGCACTGAAGCTTTCTTT	CASITRGTEAFF	TRBJ1-1	.	once	TRBV6-6
TGCGCCAGCAGCCAAGATCTAGCGGGATCGGGCAATGAGCAGTTCTTC	CASSQDLAGSGNEQFF	TRBJ2-1	TRBD2	many	TRBV4-3
TGTGCCAGCAGCCTCCGGCACCTAGGCACAGATACGCAGTATTTT	CASSLRHLGTDTQYF	TRBJ2-3	.	.	TRBV9
TGTGCCAGCAGTCTAACGGGACAGGGGCTCTACAATGAGCAGTACTTC	CASSLTGQGLYNEQYF	TRBJ2-7	TRBD1	.	TRBV12-3/TRBV12-4
TGTGCCAGCAGCGCCGACAAAGGGGCTGGACGTCGTAGCGGGGGGGGCAATGAGCAGTTCTTC	CASSADKGAGRRSGGGNEQFF	TRBJ2-1	.	.	TRBV21-1
TGTGCCAGCAGACTCGGGCAGGGTAATGGCTACACCTTC	CASRLGQGNGYTF	TRBJ1-2	.	few	TRBV7-9
TGCAGTGCTGGTATCGGCGGGAGTTCTTACAATGAGCAGTTCTTC	CSAGIGGSSYNEQFF	TRBJ2-1	TRBD2	few	TRBV20-1
TGCAGCGTTGAAGGCCTAGCGGGAGAATTTGAGCAGTTCTTC	CSVEGLAGEFEQFF	TRBJ2-1	TRBD2	.	TRBV29-1
TGTGCCAGCAGTTCCCAGGGGGGAACCACAGATACGCAGTATTTT	CASSSQGGTTDTQYF	TRBJ2-3	.	.	TRBV12-3/TRBV12-4
TGTGCCAGCAGGAACGGGGGCACGGGTCAGCCCCAGCATTTT	CASRNGGTGQPQHF	TRBJ1-5	.	few	TRBV6-5
TGCGCCAGCAGCGGGGAGTACAGGGGGCGCATCGGGGAGCTGTTTTTT	CASSGEYRGRIGELFF	TRBJ2-2	TRBD1	.	TRBV5-1